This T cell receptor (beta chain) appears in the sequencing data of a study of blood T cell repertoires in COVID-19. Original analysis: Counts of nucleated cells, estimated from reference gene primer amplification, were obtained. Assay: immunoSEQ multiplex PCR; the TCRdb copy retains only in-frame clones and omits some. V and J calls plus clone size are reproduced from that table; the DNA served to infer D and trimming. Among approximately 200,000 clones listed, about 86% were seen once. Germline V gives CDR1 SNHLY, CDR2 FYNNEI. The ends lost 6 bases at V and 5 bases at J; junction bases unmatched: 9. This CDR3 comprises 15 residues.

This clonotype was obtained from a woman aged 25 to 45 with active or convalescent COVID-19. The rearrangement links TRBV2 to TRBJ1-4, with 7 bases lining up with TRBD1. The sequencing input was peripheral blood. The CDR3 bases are TGTGCCAGCAGACCTCTGACAGGGCCAAATGAAAAACTGTTTTTT. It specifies CASRPLTGPNEKLFF.